This T cell receptor beta chain was sequenced in a study of shared clonotypes between healthy human individuals. The study's findings and limits: Clonotypes which were not shared had lower generation probabilities than clonotypes that all four donors shared. Memory subsets had estimated richness that was generally smaller than that of naive subsets.

Concerning this clone itself: Its antigen is not known.

Across several immunoSEQ plates, the genomic DNA of each subset was split evenly. Data came from immunoSEQ multiplex PCR; TCRdb stores just in-frame clones and leaves some out. The sample contains about 380,000 clones, 90% to 98% of which appear only once. Germline V gives CDR1 KGHSH, CDR2 LQKENI. J lost 3 bases, V lost 6 bases, and 7 bases had no gene match. This CDR3 has 17 amino acids. The TCR originated in a man aged 25-40 years in good health. This chain joins TRBV18 and TRBJ2-1, with TRBD2 identical over 14 bases. The sequencing sample was made of memory CD8+ T cells sorted from blood. Noted subset: CD45RO+ cells pooled with CCR7-negative TemRA cells. As DNA, the CDR3 is TGTGCCAGCTCTCTGACTAGCGGGAGGGTGAACTACAATGAGCAGTTCTTC. Translated: CASSLTSGRVNYNEQFF. The complete variable domain, with remaining parts taken from reference TRBV18 and TRBJ2-1, reads NAGVMQNPRHLVRRRGQEARLRCSPMKGHSHVYWYRQLPEEGLKFMVYLQKENIIDESGMPKERFSAEFPKEGPSILRIQQVVRGDSAAYFCASSLTSGRVNYNEQFFGPGTRLTVL.